These 22 T cell receptor beta chains were all obtained from the same sample, sequenced in a study of radiation and T cells in renal cell carcinoma. Some clones are missing from TCRdb's copy, which holds only in-frame ones; the method was immunoSEQ multiplex PCR. Among 120,000 to 150,000 clones, approximately 86% were seen once, and the ten largest hold around 17%. Stated time point: blood 4 weeks post-SBRT, at nephrectomy. Treatment given: 15 Gy SBRT to primary tumor, nephrectomy 4 weeks later. The sample was blood, taken from a patient whose treatment included radiotherapy and nephrectomy. The receptors shown here come from a woman between 50 and 59 years old with renal cell carcinoma.

The chain combines TRBV5-1 with TRBJ2-3; 8 positions agree with TRBD2. The CDR3 has 16 residues. With V trimmed by 0 bases and J by 3 bases, 6 bases remained unmatched. CDR1 and CDR2 (germline): SGHRS, YFSETQ. CDR3 region: CASSLAPSSGTDTQYF. For the CDR3, the DNA is TGCGCCAGCAGCTTGGCCCCTTCTAGCGGGACAGATACGCAGTATTTT.

The chain recombines TRBV7-2 with TRBJ1-2; D is ambiguous. The CDR3 length is 14 residues. V shed 2 bases and J shed 4 bases, with 11 bases lying between them. From germline, CDR1 is SGHTA and CDR2 FQGNSA. The CDR3 sequence is CASSLSADPYGYTF. Written as DNA, the CDR3 is TGTGCCAGCAGCTTATCGGCGGACCCCTATGGCTACACCTTC.

This sequence joins TRBV5-1 and TRBJ2-5; D ambiguous. Germline V gene lookup returns CDR1 SGHRS and CDR2 YFSETQ. V was clipped by 4 bases and J by 3 bases, with 4 bases between them. The CDR3 length is 11 residues. CDR3 amino acids: CASSNEETQYF. In DNA, the CDR3 is TGCGCCAGCAGCAACGAAGAGACCCAGTACTTC.

The sample holds a few counts of this clone. This chain links TRBV6-5 with TRBJ1-1; D possibly corresponds to TRBD1 (5 bases). V was trimmed by 6 bases and J by 4 bases, leaving 12 bases between them. The CDR3 is 13 amino acids. Germline lookup yields CDR1 MNHEY and CDR2 SVGAGI. The CDR3 protein is CASRWGDATEAFF. As DNA, the CDR3 is TGTGCCAGCAGGTGGGGGGATGCCACTGAAGCTTTCTTT.

Details on this clone: One junction end does not reproduce the germline sequence, and a read error may be involved. This chain joins TRBV5-6 and TRBJ2-1; weak D call: TRBD2 (6 bases). The germline gives CDR1 SGHDT, CDR2 YYEEEE. There are 13 residues in the CDR3. The CDR3 DNA follows: TGTGCCAGCAGCTTGCCCGACCGGGGGTCCGGTATCTTC. Protein product: CASSLPDRGSGIF.

The table lists this clone with a count of one. The chain joins TRBV19 to TRBJ2-3; D gene uncertain. This CDR3 comprises 16 residues. Trimming shortened V by 4 bases and J by 2 bases, and 16 bases separated the two germline ends. From germline, CDR1 is LNHDA and CDR2 SQIVND (reference sequence). The CDR3: CASSTSRLGFTDTQYF. The DNA for the CDR3 is TGTGCCAGTAGTACCTCTAGACTGGGTTTCACAGATACGCAGTATTTT.

The J gene is TRBJ2-7, the V gene TRBV19; TRBD1 aligns across 9 bases. CDR3 length: 14 amino acids. Per the germline V gene, CDR1 is LNHDA and CDR2 is SQIVND (reference sequence). Losses at the gene ends were 6 bases for V and 3 bases for J; bases not matched to a gene: 6. The CDR3 sequence: CASRGTGTNYEQYF. DNA of the CDR3: TGTGCCAGTAGGGGGACAGGGACTAACTACGAGCAGTACTTC.

The chain has TRBV5-1 and TRBJ1-4; the D gene is possibly TRBD1 (6 bases). This CDR3 is built from 15 residues. From germline, CDR1 is SGHRS and CDR2 YFSETQ. Trimming cost V 0 bases and J 7 bases, with 13 bases left between them. CDR3 in DNA: TGCGCCAGCAGCTTGGTTTCAGGGGAGGGTGAAAAACTGTTTTTT. Its protein is CASSLVSGEGEKLFF.

CDR3 sequence reads: CASSLEGSPDYEQYF. In nucleotides, the CDR3 is TGTGCCAGCAGCTTAGAGGGGTCACCAGATTACGAGCAGTACTTC. V gene TRBV7-9 combines with J gene TRBJ2-7; D is possibly TRBD1 (5 bases). The ends were cut back, 1 base at V and 4 bases at J, with 14 bases in the middle. From germline, CDR1 is SEHNR and CDR2 FQNEAQ (reference sequence). The CDR3 runs to 15 residues.

CDR3 DNA: TGTGCCAGCAGCCCAAACAGGGCCACCATATATTTT. Protein sequence: CASSPNRATIYF. This chain uses TRBV7-2 with TRBJ1-3; weak D call: TRBD1 (6 bases). Germline CDR1 is SGHTA and CDR2 is FQGNSA. This CDR3 region has 12 residues. V was pared by 5 bases and J by 9 bases, with 11 bases between.

This chain connects TRBV9 to TRBJ2-6; 7 nucleotides align to TRBD2. Germline CDR1 and CDR2: SGDLS and YYNGEE. The CDR3 spans 15 residues. V was clipped by 7 bases and J by 3 bases; unmatched bases: 7. The chain's CDR3 is CASDLGGGGANVLTF. In DNA, the CDR3 is TGTGCCAGCGACCTTGGCGGGGGTGGGGCCAACGTCCTGACTTTC.

The V gene is TRBV6-5, the J gene TRBJ1-5; D not certain. The CDR3 runs to 15 residues. V shed 0 bases and J shed 7 bases, with 13 bases lying between them. Germline V gene sequence: CDR1 MNHEY, CDR2 SVGAGI. The chain's CDR3 is CASSYSMYGHQPQHF. CDR3 bases: TGTGCCAGCAGTTACTCGATGTACGGTCACCAGCCCCAGCATTTT.

The V and J genes are TRBV28 and TRBJ1-1; D perhaps matches TRBD1 (5 bases). Germline CDR1 and CDR2: MDHEN and SYDVKM. The CDR3 sequence is 13 residues long. V lost 5 bases to trimming and J lost 3 bases, with 10 bases between them. The CDR3: CASSADRYTEAFF. CDR3 bases: TGTGCCAGCAGTGCAGACAGATACACTGAAGCTTTCTTT.

This chain connects TRBV30 to TRBJ1-3; D unresolved. Between the trimmed V and J ends, which lost 4 bases and 0 bases, there was a span of 7 bases. The germline gives CDR1 GTSNPN, CDR2 SVGIG (reference sequence). The CDR3 loop spans 13 amino acids. CDR3 in amino acids: CAWTRSSGNTIYF. CDR3 DNA sequence: TGTGCCTGGACCCGGAGCTCTGGAAACACCATATATTTT.

The chain is built from TRBV19 and TRBJ1-2; D remains unclear. The CDR3 totals 12 residues. The germline V and J ends were trimmed by 5 bases and 7 bases, with 11 bases remaining between them. Looked up from germline, CDR1 is LNHDA and CDR2 is SQIVND (reference sequence). Written as DNA, the CDR3 is TGTGCCAGTAGTGTGGGAGGTGGTGGCTACACCTTC. Its translation: CASSVGGGGYTF.

This clone appeared a few times. This chain links TRBV5-6 with TRBJ1-1, with TRBD1 matching 7 bases. The length of the CDR3 is 14 residues. Per germline, CDR1 SGHDT and CDR2 YYEEEE. The V segment lost 0 bases and the J segment 2 bases; nucleotides outside the gene matches: 1. In DNA form, the CDR3 reads TGTGCCAGCAGCTTGGGGACAGGTAACACTGAAGCTTTCTTT. Its protein is CASSLGTGNTEAFF.

The V gene is TRBV2, the J gene TRBJ2-5; D is unclear. Germline V gives CDR1 SNHLY, CDR2 FYNNEI. V was shortened by 4 bases and J by 6 bases, with 12 bases between the two germline ends. There are 13 residues in the CDR3. The CDR3 coding sequence is TGTGCCAGCAGTGCATACGATGGCAAGACCCAGTACTTC. It yields the protein CASSAYDGKTQYF.

The chain carries TRBV6-5 and TRBJ1-6; 7 nucleotides match TRBD1. J lost 15 bases, V lost 6 bases, and 5 bases had no gene match. This CDR3 spans 11 amino acids. CDR1 and CDR2 (germline): MNHEY, SVGAGI. The CDR3 spells CASSQQGNLHF. The CDR3 region has the DNA TGTGCCAGCAGCCAACAGGGGAACCTCCACTTT.

This clone showed up just a few times. This chain joins TRBV2 and TRBJ1-1; maybe TRBD1 (5 bases). The V end was cut by 1 base, the J end by 10 bases, with 7 bases between. Per the germline V gene, CDR1 is SNHLY and CDR2 is FYNNEI. The CDR3 runs 11 residues. Here the CDR3 DNA reads TGTGCCAGCAGTGAAGGCGGGGGAGCTTTCTTT. Protein: CASSEGGGAFF. Full variable domain (missing parts from reference TRBV2 and TRBJ1-1): EPEVTQTPSHQVTQMGQEVILRCVPISNHLYFYWYRQILGQKVEFLVSFYNNEISEKSEIFDDQFSVERPDGSNFTLKIRSTKLEDSAMYFCASSEGGGAFFGQGTRLTVV.

The CDR3 is CASSGRTAEAFF. CDR3 sequence (DNA): TGTGCCAGTAGCGGTCGAACCGCTGAAGCTTTCTTT. The chain has TRBV19 and TRBJ1-1; no definite D call. The CDR3 length is 12 residues. The germline V and J ends were trimmed by 6 bases and 6 bases, with 11 bases remaining between them. Germline-derived CDR1 and CDR2 are LNHDA and SQIVND (reference sequence).

The chain's CDR3 is CASSPSGGTYEQYF. CDR3 sequence (DNA): TGTGCCAGCAGCCCAAGCGGGGGCACCTACGAGCAGTACTTC. The chain joins TRBV6-6 to TRBJ2-7, with 8 bases fitting TRBD2. Germline loops: CDR1 MNHNY, CDR2 SVGAGI (reference sequence). The CDR3 has 14 amino acids. The ends lost 6 bases at V and 2 bases at J; junction bases unmatched: 6.

This chain joins TRBV5-4 and TRBJ2-6; D is possibly TRBD2 (5 bases). V was cut by 4 bases and J by 0 bases, with 8 bases left in between. This CDR3 is built from 15 residues. The germline gives CDR1 SGHNT, CDR2 YYREEE (reference sequence). CDR3 residues: CASSERSSGANVLTF. DNA for the CDR3: TGTGCCAGCAGCGAGCGGAGCTCTGGGGCCAACGTCCTGACTTTC.